These T cell receptor beta chains were read from a single sample in a study of blood T cells in healthy people across ages. TCRdb called the 5' RACE reads again in MiXCR, with one record for every CDR3 protein. Of roughly 800,000 distinct CDR3 sequences in the sample, 55% to 75% were seen once. Sequenced: blood. The receptors were gathered from a man aged 25-40 years in good health. CDR3s include the opening cysteine and the closing phenylalanine or tryptophan. D genes are given only for firm matches. Clone size is not always given. Where it is, it says once, few, many or a class for expanded clones.

DNA: TGTGCCAGCAGCTTTATGACTAGCGGGGGGGAACACCAAGAGACCCAGTACTTC; CDR3: CASSFMTSGGEHQETQYF; J: TRBJ2-5; size: -; V: TRBV11-2; D: TRBD2
DNA: TGTGCCAGCAGTGAGCCCGGACTTTACAATGAGCAGTACTTC; CDR3: CASSEPGLYNEQYF; J: TRBJ2-7; size: -; V: TRBV25-1; D: -
DNA: TGTGCCAGCAGCCAAGATACAGGGAGCTATTCACCCCTCCACTTT; CDR3: CASSQDTGSYSPLHF; J: TRBJ1-6; size: -; V: TRBV4-2; D: -
DNA: TGTGCCAGCAGCTTCCCTGACTATGACACAGATACGCAGTATTTT; CDR3: CASSFPDYDTDTQYF; J: TRBJ2-3; size: once; V: TRBV7-9; D: -
DNA: TGTGCCACCCGCGTGGGGTTCGCCACTGAAGCTTTCTTT; CDR3: CATRVGFATEAFF; J: TRBJ1-1; size: -; V: TRBV19; D: -
DNA: TGTGCCAGCAGCACCCGGACAGGGGGCGGGACTAATGAAAAACTGTTTTTT; CDR3: CASSTRTGGGTNEKLFF; J: TRBJ1-4; size: many; V: TRBV9; D: TRBD1
DNA: TGCGCCAGCCGTGTGGTCGAAAACACAGATACGCAGTATTTT; CDR3: CASRVVENTDTQYF; J: TRBJ2-3; size: -; V: TRBV5-1; D: -
DNA: TGTGCCAGCAGCATCCTTAAGACTAGCGGCTACGAGCAGTACTTC; CDR3: CASSILKTSGYEQYF; J: TRBJ2-7; size: -; V: TRBV7-2; D: TRBD2
DNA: TGTGCCAGCAGCTTTCCGACTAGCGGGGGGTCCGGTGAGCAGTTCTTC; CDR3: CASSFPTSGGSGEQFF; J: TRBJ2-1; size: -; V: TRBV7-2; D: TRBD2
DNA: TGTGCCAGCAAAGGGCGGCACAGCAATAATTCACCCCTCCACTTT; CDR3: CASKGRHSNNSPLHF; J: TRBJ1-6; size: few; V: TRBV6-1; D: -
DNA: TGTGCCAGCAGCTCCAAGGGACAGGGGGAAACCTACGAGCAGTACTTC; CDR3: CASSSKGQGETYEQYF; J: TRBJ2-7; size: -; V: TRBV7-9; D: TRBD1
DNA: TGTGCCAGCAGTCCAAGCGGGAGTAAGAGCTACGAGCAGTACTTC; CDR3: CASSPSGSKSYEQYF; J: TRBJ2-7; size: -; V: TRBV28; D: TRBD2
DNA: TGTGCCAGTAGCCCCGGGACAGGGCATTCCTACGAGCAGTACTTC; CDR3: CASSPGTGHSYEQYF; J: TRBJ2-7; size: -; V: TRBV19; D: TRBD1
DNA: TGTGCCAGCAGTGCCCCCCCCGGTCAGCCCCAGCATTTT; CDR3: CASSAPPGQPQHF; J: TRBJ1-5; size: -; V: TRBV12-3/TRBV12-4; D: -
DNA: TGTGCCAGCAGCCCCGGGGCCACGGGGGAGCAGTACTTC; CDR3: CASSPGATGEQYF; J: TRBJ2-7; size: many; V: TRBV7-2; D: -
DNA: TGCAGCGTTTCAGAACAGGGGAACACTGAAGCTTTCTTT; CDR3: CSVSEQGNTEAFF; J: TRBJ1-1; size: -; V: TRBV29-1; D: -
DNA: TGTGCCAGCAGCGGACAGGGCCCCCACTACGAGCAGTACTTC; CDR3: CASSGQGPHYEQYF; J: TRBJ2-7; size: -; V: TRBV9; D: TRBD1
DNA: TGTGCCATCAGTGATCCGGTTGGGTTCCCCTACAATGAGCAGTACTTC; CDR3: CAISDPVGFPYNEQYF; J: TRBJ2-7; size: -; V: TRBV10-3; D: -
DNA: TGTGCCAGCAGTTTATTACGGGCGAACACTGAAGCTTTCTTT; CDR3: CASSLLRANTEAFF; J: TRBJ1-1; size: -; V: TRBV28; D: -
DNA: TGCAGTGCCCTCCGTGAGACCCAGTACTTC; CDR3: CSALRETQYF; J: TRBJ2-5; size: many; V: TRBV20-1; D: -
DNA: TGTGCCAGCAGCCAAGGAAGGTTAAGGGGGCTAGGCTACACCTTC; CDR3: CASSQGRLRGLGYTF; J: TRBJ1-2; size: -; V: TRBV3-1; D: TRBD1
DNA: TGTGCCAGCAGCCTAAGGGGGACAGGCCAAGAGACCCAGTACTTC; CDR3: CASSLRGTGQETQYF; J: TRBJ2-5; size: -; V: TRBV7-2; D: TRBD1
DNA: TGTGCCTGGAGGGAAAGAGGTCCGGAGACCCAGTACTTC; CDR3: CAWRERGPETQYF; J: TRBJ2-5; size: -; V: TRBV30; D: -
DNA: TGTGCCAGCAGCCAAGCCGGGACAGGGGACACTGAAGCTTTCTTT; CDR3: CASSQAGTGDTEAFF; J: TRBJ1-1; size: -; V: TRBV3-1; D: TRBD1
DNA: TGTGCCAGCAGCTACCCTAGGATCACCGGGGAGCTGTTTTTT; CDR3: CASSYPRITGELFF; J: TRBJ2-2; size: -; V: TRBV28; D: -
DNA: TGCGCCAGCAGCTTGAGACCAGGGGGCGCCAGCAATGAGCAGTTCTTC; CDR3: CASSLRPGGASNEQFF; J: TRBJ2-1; size: -; V: TRBV5-1; D: TRBD1
DNA: TGTGCCACCAGCAGGACCGGGACAGGGGTCTATGGCTACACCTTC; CDR3: CATSRTGTGVYGYTF; J: TRBJ1-2; size: -; V: TRBV15; D: TRBD1
DNA: TGTGCCACCAGCCCGTTTACGCCCCCGGAGACCCAGTACTTC; CDR3: CATSPFTPPETQYF; J: TRBJ2-5; size: few; V: TRBV15; D: -
DNA: TGTGCCAGTCGTAGTACTGGGGCCAACGTCCTGACTTTC; CDR3: CASRSTGANVLTF; J: TRBJ2-6; size: -; V: TRBV19; D: -
DNA: TGTGCCAGCGGGCCCCCGGACAATAAGCAGTACTTC; CDR3: CASGPPDNKQYF; J: TRBJ2-7; size: few; V: TRBV27; D: -
DNA: TGCAGCGTCCGACAGTTCCCTAACTATGGCTACACCTTC; CDR3: CSVRQFPNYGYTF; J: TRBJ1-2; size: few; V: TRBV29-1; D: -
DNA: TGTGCCAGCAATGGCGTCAGGGAGACCCAGTACTTC; CDR3: CASNGVRETQYF; J: TRBJ2-5; size: -; V: TRBV6-1; D: -
DNA: TGTGCCACCAGGACGTCCAAAAACATTCAGTACTTC; CDR3: CATRTSKNIQYF; J: TRBJ2-4; size: -; V: TRBV6-2/TRBV6-3; D: -
DNA: TGTGCCAGCAGTTACACGGGCCCCTCCTACGAGCAGTACTTC; CDR3: CASSYTGPSYEQYF; J: TRBJ2-7; size: -; V: TRBV6-5; D: -
DNA: TGTGCCACCAGCAATCCATCGGACAGGGGCTACAATGAGCAGTTCTTC; CDR3: CATSNPSDRGYNEQFF; J: TRBJ2-1; size: -; V: TRBV15; D: TRBD1
DNA: TGTGCCAGCAGCGTCCAGGGGGGCTCCTACGAGCAGTACTTC; CDR3: CASSVQGGSYEQYF; J: TRBJ2-7; size: -; V: TRBV7-2; D: -
DNA: TGTGCCAGCAGCACCCGAACCGGGACGGTCATTCAGTACTTC; CDR3: CASSTRTGTVIQYF; J: TRBJ2-4; size: once; V: TRBV7-2; D: -
DNA: TGCAGCGTTTTCTGGACAGTTCCTACCTATGGCTACACCTTC; CDR3: CSVFWTVPTYGYTF; J: TRBJ1-2; size: few; V: TRBV29-1; D: -
DNA: TGCAGCGTTGTGTGGGACAAGCAGTTCTTC; CDR3: CSVVWDKQFF; J: TRBJ2-1; size: -; V: TRBV29-1; D: -
DNA: TGTGCCAGCAGCTTGGCCGGGGTGCAAGAGACCCAGTACTTC; CDR3: CASSLAGVQETQYF; J: TRBJ2-5; size: -; V: TRBV7-2; D: -
DNA: TGTGCCAGCAGTTTTGGTAGCGGGGGTGGAGAGACCCAGTTCTTC; CDR3: CASSFGSGGGETQFF; J: TRBJ2-1; size: few; V: TRBV12-3/TRBV12-4; D: TRBD2
DNA: TGTGCCAGCAGTTCGGGACAGGAAGGGAATGAGCAGTACTTC; CDR3: CASSSGQEGNEQYF; J: TRBJ2-5; size: -; V: TRBV6-6; D: TRBD1
DNA: TGTGCCAGCAGCTTATCTTCCCCACAGGGGGCGAGGGAGCAGTACTTC; CDR3: CASSLSSPQGAREQYF; J: TRBJ2-7; size: -; V: TRBV11-1; D: TRBD1
DNA: TGTGCCAGCAGTCCCAGAACCGGGACCACCTACGAGCAGTACTTC; CDR3: CASSPRTGTTYEQYF; J: TRBJ2-7; size: -; V: TRBV12-3/TRBV12-4; D: -
DNA: TGCAGTGCTAGTCCCCAAGCGTGGGGCTCCTACGAGCAGTACTTC; CDR3: CSASPQAWGSYEQYF; J: TRBJ2-7; size: -; V: TRBV20-1; D: -
DNA: TGTGCCAGCAGTGTGGAGGGCAGAGAGACCCAGTACTTC; CDR3: CASSVEGRETQYF; J: TRBJ2-5; size: -; V: TRBV12-3/TRBV12-4; D: -